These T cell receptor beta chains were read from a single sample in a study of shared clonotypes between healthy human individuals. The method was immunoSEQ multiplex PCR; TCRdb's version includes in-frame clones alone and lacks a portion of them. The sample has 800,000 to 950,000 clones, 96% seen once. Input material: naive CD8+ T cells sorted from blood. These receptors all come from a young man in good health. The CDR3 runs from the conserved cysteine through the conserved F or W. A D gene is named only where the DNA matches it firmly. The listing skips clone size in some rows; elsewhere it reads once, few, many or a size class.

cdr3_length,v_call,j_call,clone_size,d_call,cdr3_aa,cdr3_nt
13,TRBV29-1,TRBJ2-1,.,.,CSVDGISYNEQFF,TGCAGCGTTGATGGAATTTCCTACAATGAGCAGTTCTTC
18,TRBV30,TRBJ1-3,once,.,CAWSVGQATYYSGNTIYF,TGTGCCTGGAGTGTCGGGCAGGCCACCTATTACTCTGGAAACACCATATATTTT
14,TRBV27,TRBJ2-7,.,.,CASSLGRGGYEQYF,TGTGCCAGCAGCCTAGGGCGAGGTGGGTACGAGCAGTACTTC
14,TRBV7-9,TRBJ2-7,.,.,CASSSGRSSYEQYF,TGTGCCAGCAGCTCGGGGCGAAGCTCCTACGAGCAGTACTTC
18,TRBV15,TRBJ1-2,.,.,CATSRALGPGTGWDGYTF,TGTGCCACCAGCAGAGCCCTCGGTCCCGGGACTGGCTGGGATGGCTACACCTTC
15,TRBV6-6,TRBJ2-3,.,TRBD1,CASSWTGGGTDTQYF,TGTGCCAGCAGTTGGACAGGGGGCGGCACAGATACGCAGTATTTT
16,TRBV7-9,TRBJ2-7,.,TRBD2,CASSLGLAGVAYEQYF,TGTGCCAGCAGCTTAGGCCTAGCGGGGGTAGCCTACGAGCAGTACTTC
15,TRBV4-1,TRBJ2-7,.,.,CASSQAKGLNYEQYF,TGCGCCAGCAGCCAAGCCAAAGGTCTTAACTACGAGCAGTACTTC
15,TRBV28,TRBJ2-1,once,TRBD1,CASRLTGSKYNEQFF,TGTGCCAGCAGACTGACAGGGAGTAAGTACAATGAGCAGTTCTTC
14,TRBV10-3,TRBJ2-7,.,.,CAISDLGPAEEQYF,TGTGCCATCAGTGACCTGGGACCAGCGGAGGAGCAGTACTTC
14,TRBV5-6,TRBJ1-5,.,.,CASSLGSSNQPQHF,TGTGCCAGCAGCTTGGGAAGTAGCAATCAGCCCCAGCATTTT
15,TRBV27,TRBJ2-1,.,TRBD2,CASSPLAGALNEQFF,TGTGCCAGCAGTCCGCTAGCGGGGGCCCTCAATGAGCAGTTCTTC
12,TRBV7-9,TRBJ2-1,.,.,CASSLPGDEQFF,TGTGCCAGCAGCTTACCCGGGGATGAGCAGTTCTTC
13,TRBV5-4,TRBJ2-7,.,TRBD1,CASSYGTGVEQYF,TGTGCCAGCAGCTATGGGACAGGGGTCGAGCAGTACTTC
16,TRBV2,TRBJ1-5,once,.,CASSETLPYSNQPQHF,TGTGCCAGCAGTGAAACCCTCCCCTATAGCAATCAGCCCCAGCATTTT
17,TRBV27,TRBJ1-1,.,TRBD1,CASSFVRETGVHTEAFF,TGTGCCAGCAGTTTTGTCCGGGAAACAGGGGTGCACACTGAAGCTTTCTTT
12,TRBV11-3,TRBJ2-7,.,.,CASSSRPTLILF,TGTGCCAGCAGCTCTCGGCCTACTTTAATCCTGTTC
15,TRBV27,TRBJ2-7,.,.,CASSFYPSPSYEQYF,TGTGCCAGCAGTTTTTACCCCTCTCCCTCCTACGAGCAGTACTTC
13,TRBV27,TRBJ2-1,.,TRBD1,CASSRDSLNEQFF,TGTGCCAGCAGTAGGGACAGCCTCAATGAGCAGTTCTTC
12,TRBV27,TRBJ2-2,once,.,CASSPEDGELFF,TGTGCCAGTAGTCCTGAGGACGGGGAGCTGTTTTTT
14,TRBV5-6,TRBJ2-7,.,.,CASSATGSVDEQYF,TGTGCCAGCAGCGCTACAGGGTCGGTGGACGAGCAGTACTTC
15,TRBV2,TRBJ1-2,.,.,CASSETAGVIGGYTF,TGTGCCAGCAGTGAAACGGCGGGGGTTATAGGGGGCTACACCTTC
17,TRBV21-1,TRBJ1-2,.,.,CASSSFGKGQDNYGYTF,TGTGCCAGCAGCAGTTTTGGAAAAGGGCAGGATAACTATGGCTACACCTTC
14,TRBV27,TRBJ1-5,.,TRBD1,CASSWDRWNQPQHF,TGTGCCAGCAGTTGGGACAGGTGGAATCAGCCCCAGCATTTT
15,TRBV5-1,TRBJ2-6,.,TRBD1,CASSLGDRETNVLTF,TGCGCCAGCAGCTTGGGGGACAGGGAGACCAACGTCCTGACTTTC
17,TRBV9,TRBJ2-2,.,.,CASSVASGLADTGELFF,TGTGCCAGCAGCGTAGCTTCGGGACTCGCGGACACCGGGGAGCTGTTTTTT
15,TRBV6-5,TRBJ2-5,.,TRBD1,CASSATGGRQETQYF,TGTGCCAGCAGTGCGACAGGGGGCCGGCAAGAGACCCAGTACTTC
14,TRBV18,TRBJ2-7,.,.,CASSPPADSYEQYF,TGTGCCAGCTCACCACCTGCAGACTCCTACGAGCAGTACTTC